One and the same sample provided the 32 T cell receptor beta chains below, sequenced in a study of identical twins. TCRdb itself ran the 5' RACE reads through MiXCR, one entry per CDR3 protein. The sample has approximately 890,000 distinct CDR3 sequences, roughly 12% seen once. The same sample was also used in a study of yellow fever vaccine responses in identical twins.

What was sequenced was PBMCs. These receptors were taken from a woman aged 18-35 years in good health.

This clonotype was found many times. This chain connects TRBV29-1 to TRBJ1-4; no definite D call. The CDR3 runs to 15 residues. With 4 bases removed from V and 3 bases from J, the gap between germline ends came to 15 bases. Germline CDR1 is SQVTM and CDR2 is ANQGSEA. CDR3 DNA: TGCAGCGTTGCCGACGGATTCAGTCCTAATGAAAAACTGTTTTTT. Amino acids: CSVADGFSPNEKLFF.

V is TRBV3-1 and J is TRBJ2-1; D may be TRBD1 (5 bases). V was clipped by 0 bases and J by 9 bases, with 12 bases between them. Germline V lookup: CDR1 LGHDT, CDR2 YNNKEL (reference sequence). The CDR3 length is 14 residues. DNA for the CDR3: TGTGCCAGCAGCCAAGATCTGGCAGGGATTGAGCAGTTCTTC. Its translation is CASSQDLAGIEQFF.

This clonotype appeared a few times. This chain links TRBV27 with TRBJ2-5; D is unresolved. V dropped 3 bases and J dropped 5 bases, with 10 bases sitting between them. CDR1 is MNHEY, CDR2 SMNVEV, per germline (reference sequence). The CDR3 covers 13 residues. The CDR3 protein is CASSLSLLETQYF. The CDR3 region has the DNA TGTGCCAGCAGTTTGTCGTTATTGGAGACCCAGTACTTC.

The CDR3 DNA reads as TGCGCCAGCAGCTTGTCAGCCGGGACAGGGATCTACGAGCAGTACTTC. Protein product: CASSLSAGTGIYEQYF. The chain has TRBV5-1 and TRBJ2-7, with TRBD1 matching 9 bases. Germline-derived CDR1 and CDR2 are SGHRS and YFSETQ. The CDR3 loop spans 16 amino acids. The V and J ends lost 1 base and 3 bases, in that order; junction bases with no gene match: 8.

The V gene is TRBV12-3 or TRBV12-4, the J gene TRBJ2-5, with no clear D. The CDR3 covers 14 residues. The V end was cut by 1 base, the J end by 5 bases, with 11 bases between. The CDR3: CASSLVNYRETQYF. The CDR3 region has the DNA TGTGCCAGCAGTTTAGTTAACTATAGGGAGACCCAGTACTTC.

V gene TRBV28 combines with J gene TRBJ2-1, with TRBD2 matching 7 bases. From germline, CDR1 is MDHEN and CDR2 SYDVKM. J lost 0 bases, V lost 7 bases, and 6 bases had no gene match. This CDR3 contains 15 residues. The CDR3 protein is CASKWRTSSYNEQFF. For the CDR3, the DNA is TGTGCCAGCAAATGGCGGACTAGCTCCTACAATGAGCAGTTCTTC.

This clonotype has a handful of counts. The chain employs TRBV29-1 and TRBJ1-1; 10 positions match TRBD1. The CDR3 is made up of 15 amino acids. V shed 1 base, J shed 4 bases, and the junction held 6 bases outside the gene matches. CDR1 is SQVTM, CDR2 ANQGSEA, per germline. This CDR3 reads CSVEGTGGRITEAFF. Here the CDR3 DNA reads TGCAGCGTTGAAGGGACAGGGGGAAGGATCACTGAAGCTTTCTTT.

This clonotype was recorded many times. The DNA for the CDR3 is TGCAGTGCGGACCCCATGGAGGGTGAAGCTTTCTTT. Protein sequence: CSADPMEGEAFF. The gene calls are TRBV20-1 and TRBJ1-1; D remains ambiguous. This CDR3 is built from 12 residues. Trimming removed 6 bases from V and 7 bases from J, with 15 bases in between. Germline V gene data show CDR1 as DFQATT and CDR2 as SNEGSKA (reference sequence).

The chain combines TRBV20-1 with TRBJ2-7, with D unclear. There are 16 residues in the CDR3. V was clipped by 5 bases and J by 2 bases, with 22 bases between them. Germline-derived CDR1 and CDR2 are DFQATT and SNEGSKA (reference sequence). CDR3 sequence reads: CSALRPTRGYTYEQYF. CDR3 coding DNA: TGCAGTGCTTTACGACCAACCCGTGGGTACACCTACGAGCAGTACTTC.

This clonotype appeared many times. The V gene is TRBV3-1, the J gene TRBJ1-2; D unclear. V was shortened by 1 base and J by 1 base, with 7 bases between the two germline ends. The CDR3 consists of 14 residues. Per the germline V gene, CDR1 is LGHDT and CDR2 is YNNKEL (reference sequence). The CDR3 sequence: CASSQVLGNYGYTF. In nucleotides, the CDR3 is TGTGCCAGCAGCCAAGTCTTGGGTAACTATGGCTACACCTTC.

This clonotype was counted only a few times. CDR3 amino acids: CASSGGLLQFF. Written as DNA, the CDR3 is TGTGCCAGCAGTGGCGGACTCCTCCAGTTCTTC. The chain is built from TRBV2 and TRBJ2-1; tentative D call: TRBD2 (5 bases). The V end lost 4 bases, the J end lost 13 bases, and 11 bases lay between the germline ends. This CDR3 spans 11 amino acids. Germline-derived CDR1 and CDR2 are SNHLY and FYNNEI.

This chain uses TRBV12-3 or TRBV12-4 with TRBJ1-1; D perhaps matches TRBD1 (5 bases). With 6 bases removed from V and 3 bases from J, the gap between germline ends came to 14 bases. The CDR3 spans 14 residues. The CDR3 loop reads CASRTGQAHTEAFF. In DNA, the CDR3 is TGTGCCAGCAGGACGGGGCAGGCCCACACTGAAGCTTTCTTT.

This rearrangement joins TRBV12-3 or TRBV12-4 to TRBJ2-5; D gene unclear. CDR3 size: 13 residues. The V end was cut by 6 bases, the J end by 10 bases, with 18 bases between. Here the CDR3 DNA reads TGTGCCAGCAGGTCCGTAGGGTTCAAGAACCAGTACTTC. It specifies CASRSVGFKNQYF.

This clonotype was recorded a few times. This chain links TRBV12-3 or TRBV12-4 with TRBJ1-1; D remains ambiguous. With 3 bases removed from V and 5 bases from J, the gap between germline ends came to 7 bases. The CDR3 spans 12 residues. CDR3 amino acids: CASSFSVTEAFF. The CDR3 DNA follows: TGTGCCAGCAGTTTTTCCGTGACTGAAGCTTTCTTT.

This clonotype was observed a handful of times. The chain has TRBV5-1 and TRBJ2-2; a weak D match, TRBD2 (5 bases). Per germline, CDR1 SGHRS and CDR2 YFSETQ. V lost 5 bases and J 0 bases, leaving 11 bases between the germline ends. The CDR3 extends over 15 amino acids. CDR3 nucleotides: TGCGCCAGCAGTAAGGGAGACGCGAACACCGGGGAGCTGTTTTTT. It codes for CASSKGDANTGELFF.

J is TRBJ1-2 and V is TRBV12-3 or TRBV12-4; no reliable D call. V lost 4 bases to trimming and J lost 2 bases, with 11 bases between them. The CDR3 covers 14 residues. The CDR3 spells CASSSRKLNYGYTF. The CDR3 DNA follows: TGTGCCAGCAGTTCCCGAAAACTGAACTATGGCTACACCTTC.

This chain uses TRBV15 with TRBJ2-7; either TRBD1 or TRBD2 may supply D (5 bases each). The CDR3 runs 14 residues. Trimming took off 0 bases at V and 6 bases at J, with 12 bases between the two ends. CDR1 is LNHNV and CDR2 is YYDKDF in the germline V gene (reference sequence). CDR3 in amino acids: CATSRDGTVGEQYF. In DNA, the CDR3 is TGTGCCACCAGCAGAGATGGGACGGTGGGCGAGCAGTACTTC.

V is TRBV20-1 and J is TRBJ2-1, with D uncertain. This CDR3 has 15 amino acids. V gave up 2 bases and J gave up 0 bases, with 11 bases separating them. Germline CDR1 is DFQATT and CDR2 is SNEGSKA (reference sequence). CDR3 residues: CSARKTPSSYNEQFF. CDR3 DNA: TGCAGTGCTAGAAAAACTCCAAGCTCCTACAATGAGCAGTTCTTC.

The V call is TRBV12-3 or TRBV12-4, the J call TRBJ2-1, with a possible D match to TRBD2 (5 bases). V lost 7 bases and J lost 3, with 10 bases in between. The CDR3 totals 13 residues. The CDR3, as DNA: TGTGCCAGCACTACACTAGGCTACAATGAGCAGTTCTTC. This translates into CASTTLGYNEQFF.

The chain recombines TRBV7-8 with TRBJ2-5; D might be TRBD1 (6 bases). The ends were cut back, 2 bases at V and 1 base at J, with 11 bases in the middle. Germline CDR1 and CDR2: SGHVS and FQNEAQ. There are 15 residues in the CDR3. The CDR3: CASSLINRAQETQYF. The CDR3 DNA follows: TGTGCCAGCAGCTTAATAAACAGGGCCCAAGAGACCCAGTACTTC. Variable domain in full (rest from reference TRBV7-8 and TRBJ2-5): GAGVSQSPRYKVAKRGQDVALRCDPISGHVSLFWYQQALGQGPEFLTYFQNEAQLDKSGLPSDRFFAERPEGSVSTLKIQRTQQEDSAVYLCASSLINRAQETQYFGPGTRLLVL.

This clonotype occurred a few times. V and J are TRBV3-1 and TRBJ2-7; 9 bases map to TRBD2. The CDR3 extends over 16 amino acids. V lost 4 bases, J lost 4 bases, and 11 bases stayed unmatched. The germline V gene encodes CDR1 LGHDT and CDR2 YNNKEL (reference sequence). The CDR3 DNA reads TGTGCCAGCAGCCCTAACTGGCTAGCGGGACCGTACGAGCAGTACTTC. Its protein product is CASSPNWLAGPYEQYF.

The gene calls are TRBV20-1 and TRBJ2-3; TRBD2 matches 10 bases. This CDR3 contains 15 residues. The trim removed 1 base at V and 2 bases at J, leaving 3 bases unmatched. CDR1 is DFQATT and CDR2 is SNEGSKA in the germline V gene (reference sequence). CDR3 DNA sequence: TGCAGTGCTAGAGCTAGCGGGAGTCCCACAGATACGCAGTATTTT. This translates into CSARASGSPTDTQYF.

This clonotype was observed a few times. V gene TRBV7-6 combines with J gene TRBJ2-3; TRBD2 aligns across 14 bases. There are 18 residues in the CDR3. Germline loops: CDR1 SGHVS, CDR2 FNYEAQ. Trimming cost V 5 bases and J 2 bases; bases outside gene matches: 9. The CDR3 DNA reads TGTGCCAGCAGCCCTGGGACTAGCGGGAGAGAGATCACAGATACGCAGTATTTT. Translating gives CASSPGTSGREITDTQYF.

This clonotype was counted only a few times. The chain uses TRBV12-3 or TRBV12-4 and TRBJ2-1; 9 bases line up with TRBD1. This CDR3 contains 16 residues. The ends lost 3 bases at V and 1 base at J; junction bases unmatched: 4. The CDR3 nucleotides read TGTGCCAGCAGTTTTTCCGGGACAGGGTCCTACAATGAGCAGTTCTTC. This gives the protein CASSFSGTGSYNEQFF.

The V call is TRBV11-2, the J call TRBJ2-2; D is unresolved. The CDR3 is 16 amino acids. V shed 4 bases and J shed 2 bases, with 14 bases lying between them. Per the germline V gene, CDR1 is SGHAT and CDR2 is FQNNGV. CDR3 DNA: TGTGCCAGCAGCTCCCCCAACCGAGAAAACACCGGGGAGCTGTTTTTT. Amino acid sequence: CASSSPNRENTGELFF.

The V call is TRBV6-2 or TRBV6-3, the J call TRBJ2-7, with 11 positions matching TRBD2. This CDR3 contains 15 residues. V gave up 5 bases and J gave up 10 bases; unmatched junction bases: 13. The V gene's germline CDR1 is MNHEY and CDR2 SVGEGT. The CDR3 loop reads CASSRTSGPLTTQYV. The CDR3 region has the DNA TGTGCCAGCAGTAGGACTAGCGGGCCTCTGACGACCCAGTACGTC.

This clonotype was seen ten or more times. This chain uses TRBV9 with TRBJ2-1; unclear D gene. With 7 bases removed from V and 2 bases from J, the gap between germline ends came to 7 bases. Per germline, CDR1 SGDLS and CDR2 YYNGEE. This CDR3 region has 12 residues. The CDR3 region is CASLNAYNEQFF. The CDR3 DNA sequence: TGTGCCAGCCTCAACGCCTACAATGAGCAGTTCTTC.

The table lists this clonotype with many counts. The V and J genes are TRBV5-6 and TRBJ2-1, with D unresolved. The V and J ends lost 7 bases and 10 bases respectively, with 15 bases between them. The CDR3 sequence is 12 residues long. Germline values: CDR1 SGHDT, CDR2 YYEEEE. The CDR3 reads CASHRTKTEQFF. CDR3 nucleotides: TGTGCCAGCCATAGAACCAAAACCGAGCAGTTCTTC.

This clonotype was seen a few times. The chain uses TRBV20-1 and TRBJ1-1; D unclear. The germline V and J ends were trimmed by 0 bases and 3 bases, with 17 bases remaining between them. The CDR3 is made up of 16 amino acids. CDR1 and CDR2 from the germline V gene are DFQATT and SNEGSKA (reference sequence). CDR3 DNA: TGCAGTGCTAGAGATCTTACACGAGGGAGGGACACTGAAGCTTTCTTT. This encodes CSARDLTRGRDTEAFF.

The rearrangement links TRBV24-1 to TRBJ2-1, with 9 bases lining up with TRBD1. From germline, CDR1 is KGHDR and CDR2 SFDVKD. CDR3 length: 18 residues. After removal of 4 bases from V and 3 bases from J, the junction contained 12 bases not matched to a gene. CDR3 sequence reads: CATSETRLRDRDYNEQFF. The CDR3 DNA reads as TGTGCCACCAGTGAAACAAGGCTCCGGGACAGGGACTACAATGAGCAGTTCTTC.

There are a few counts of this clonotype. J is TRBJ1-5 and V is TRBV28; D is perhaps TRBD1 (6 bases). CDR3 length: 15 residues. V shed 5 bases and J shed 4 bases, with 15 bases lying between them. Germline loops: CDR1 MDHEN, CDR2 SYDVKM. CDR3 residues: CASSARGGGNQPQHF. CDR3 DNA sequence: TGTGCCAGCAGTGCTCGAGGGGGGGGTAATCAGCCCCAGCATTTT.

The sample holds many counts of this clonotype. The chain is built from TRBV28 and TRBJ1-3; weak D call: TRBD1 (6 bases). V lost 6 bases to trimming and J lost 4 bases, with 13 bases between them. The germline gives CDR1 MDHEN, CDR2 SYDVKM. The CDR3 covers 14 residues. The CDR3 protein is CASRDGGPGNTIYF. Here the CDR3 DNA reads TGTGCCAGCAGAGATGGGGGGCCGGGAAACACCATATATTTT. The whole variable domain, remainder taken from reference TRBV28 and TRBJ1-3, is DVKVTQSSRYLVKRTGEKVFLECVQDMDHENMFWYRQDPGLGLRLIYFSYDVKMKEKGDIPEGYSVSREKKERFSLILESASTNQTSMYLCASRDGGPGNTIYFGEGSWLTVV.